The source of this T cell receptor beta chain is a study of T cell responses to AZD1222 COVID-19 vaccine. Study-level background: Recipients boosted at about 4 weeks or about 12 weeks are pooled.

Clones were read by immunoSEQ multiplex PCR, and TCRdb kept only the in-frame ones, dropping some. The sample has approximately 120,000 clones; 88% are singletons. Trimming shortened V by 1 base and J by 7 bases, and 10 bases separated the two germline ends. CDR3 length: 13 amino acids. The study, taken as a whole, reports: Clonal diversity was possibly underestimated; the donors were predominantly white British and more often female.

As concerns this clone: Its antigen is not known.

This sequence originates from an adult in good health. Material: peripheral blood, obtained on day 0 of AZD1222 vaccination. J is TRBJ1-1 and V is TRBV12-3 or TRBV12-4; maybe TRBD1 (5 bases). CDR3 sequence: CASSLVQEGEAFF. CDR3 in DNA: TGTGCCAGCAGTTTAGTACAGGAGGGTGAAGCTTTCTTT.